What follows are 14 T cell receptor beta chains derived from one specimen sequenced in a study of shared clonotypes between healthy human individuals. The repertoire was sequenced with immunoSEQ multiplex PCR; TCRdb's copy has only in-frame clones and lacks some. The sample has about 2 million clones; about 95% are singletons. Terminally differentiated effector memory CD45RA+ cells were left out of the naive CD8 fraction, which was CD45RO-negative and positively selected for CCR7. Sequencing was carried out using naive CD8+ T cells sorted from blood. These receptors came from a man aged 18 to 30 in good health.

This chain uses TRBV6-6 with TRBJ1-1; unclear D gene. V was clipped by 6 bases and J by 1 base, with 12 bases between them. Germline V gene sequence: CDR1 MNHNY, CDR2 SVGAGI (reference sequence). The CDR3 consists of 14 residues. CDR3 DNA sequence: TGTGCCAGCAGCTACACAAACTCGAACACTGAAGCTTTCTTT. Translation gives CASSYTNSNTEAFF.

The chain uses TRBV4-3 and TRBJ2-2, with D possibly matching TRBD1 (5 bases). In germline, CDR1 is LGHNA, CDR2 YSLEER. Trimming took off 1 base at V and 5 bases at J, with 17 bases between the two ends. The CDR3 is made up of 17 amino acids. For the CDR3, the DNA is TGCGCCAGCAGCCAAGTCTCCAGGGAAACGAGGACCGGGGAGCTGTTTTTT. Encoded protein: CASSQVSRETRTGELFF.

The chain carries TRBV6-1 and TRBJ2-7; D remains unclear. This CDR3 spans 18 amino acids. With 1 base removed from V and 3 bases from J, the gap between germline ends came to 22 bases. Per germline, CDR1 MNHNS and CDR2 SASEGT. This CDR3 is CASSEEYIGRLTGYEQYF. CDR3 DNA: TGTGCCAGCAGTGAAGAATATATAGGACGGCTGACTGGCTACGAGCAGTACTTC.

V gene TRBV21-1 combines with J gene TRBJ2-1. TRBV21-1 counts as a pseudogene. This CDR3 is built from 18 residues. DNA of the CDR3: TGTGCCCGAAATTCGGTGGCTTTGCCCCTGTTCTCCTACAATGAGCAGTTCTTC. This sequence encodes CARNSVALPLFSYNEQFF.

This chain uses TRBV5-4 with TRBJ2-3; D gene ambiguous. The CDR3 contains 15 residues. V lost 4 bases, J lost 0 bases, and 12 bases lay in between. Looked up from germline, CDR1 is SGHNT and CDR2 is YYREEE (reference sequence). CDR3 DNA sequence: TGTGCCAGCAGCCCCGGGCCCTCGAGCACAGATACGCAGTATTTT. Translating it yields CASSPGPSSTDTQYF.

J is TRBJ1-4 and V is TRBV28; TRBD1 is a possible D gene (5 bases). The germline CDR1 and CDR2 sequences are MDHEN and SYDVKM. The CDR3 is 15 residues long. V was clipped by 6 bases and J by 3 bases, with 14 bases between them. This CDR3 reads CASRPSWGANEKLFF. The CDR3 DNA sequence: TGTGCCAGCAGGCCCTCATGGGGGGCTAATGAAAAACTGTTTTTT.

J is TRBJ1-6 and V is TRBV6-1; 10 bases are a match to TRBD1. The CDR3 covers 19 residues. Germline values: CDR1 MNHNS, CDR2 SASEGT. The trim removed 3 bases at V and 4 bases at J, leaving 12 bases unmatched. CDR3 sequence (DNA): TGTGCCAGCAGTGATGTGGGACCGGGACAGGGGCGATATAATTCACCCCTCCACTTT. This gives the protein CASSDVGPGQGRYNSPLHF.

J is TRBJ1-1 and V is TRBV28; D might be TRBD1 (6 bases). Germline CDR1 MDHEN, CDR2 SYDVKM. CDR3 length equals 14 residues. The germline V and J ends were trimmed by 4 bases and 0 bases, with 9 bases remaining between them. CDR3 nucleotide sequence: TGTGCCAGCAGTTACAGGGTCATGAACACTGAAGCTTTCTTT. It translates to CASSYRVMNTEAFF.

The CDR3 spells CAWSPTSFEQYF. CDR3 in DNA: TGTGCCTGGAGTCCCACTAGTTTCGAGCAGTACTTC. J is TRBJ2-7 and V is TRBV30; possibly TRBD2 for D (5 bases). Trimming removed 2 bases at V and 6 bases at J, with 11 bases between. CDR1 and CDR2 (germline): GTSNPN, SVGIG (reference sequence). This CDR3 is built from 12 residues.

This rearrangement joins TRBV10-1 to TRBJ1-2, with D possibly TRBD1 on 5 matching bases. The V end lost 5 bases, the J end lost 8 bases, and 18 bases lay between the germline ends. The length of the CDR3 is 14 residues. CDR1 and CDR2 from the germline V gene are WNHNN and SYGVQD (reference sequence). The CDR3 DNA reads as TGCGCCAGCAGTCCGGGACTAGAATTCGGGGGCTACACCTTC. Translating it yields CASSPGLEFGGYTF.

The rearrangement uses TRBV6-5 and TRBJ2-7; possible D gene TRBD2, 5 bases. With 2 bases removed from V and 7 bases from J, the gap between germline ends came to 15 bases. The CDR3 is 14 amino acids. Germline V gives CDR1 MNHEY, CDR2 SVGAGI. CDR3 DNA: TGTGCCAGCAGTTACGAATCGTCTTCGGGGGAGCAGTACTTC. It translates to CASSYESSSGEQYF.

The V call is TRBV2, the J call TRBJ1-1; 10 nucleotides match TRBD1. The CDR3 loop spans 16 amino acids. V was pared by 2 bases and J by 3 bases, with 6 bases of the junction left unmatched. Germline V CDR1 and CDR2: SNHLY, FYNNEI. The DNA for the CDR3 is TGTGCCAGCAGTGAATCAAAGGGACAGGGGTACACTGAAGCTTTCTTT. This codes for CASSESKGQGYTEAFF.

About this clone itself: This same CDR3 is encoded by further DNA sequences in the sample. The V and J genes are TRBV5-6 and TRBJ1-1; D gene unclear. Trimming left V 0 bases short and J 6 bases short, with 6 bases between. This CDR3 comprises 12 residues. Germline loops: CDR1 SGHDT, CDR2 YYEEEE. The CDR3 region has the DNA TGTGCCAGCAGCTTGGGGGGTCCTGAAGCTTTCTTT. Translated: CASSLGGPEAFF.

This clone was recorded a few times. The J gene is TRBJ1-6, the V gene TRBV2; D unresolved. Trimming stripped 1 base from V and 0 bases from J, with 10 bases between. The CDR3 is made up of 17 amino acids. Per the germline V gene, CDR1 is SNHLY and CDR2 is FYNNEI. The CDR3 sequence is CASSEEPPSSYNSPLHF. CDR3 nucleotide sequence: TGTGCCAGCAGTGAAGAACCCCCGAGCTCCTATAATTCACCCCTCCACTTT. Looking up the rest from reference TRBV2 and TRBJ1-6 gives the full variable domain: EPEVTQTPSHQVTQMGQEVILRCVPISNHLYFYWYRQILGQKVEFLVSFYNNEISEKSEIFDDQFSVERPDGSNFTLKIRSTKLEDSAMYFCASSEEPPSSYNSPLHFGNGTRLTVT.